This entry is about one T cell receptor beta chain. There is no known antigen for this receptor. No qualities accompany the bases; no much larger clone lies one base away. The sample belongs to a study of T cell responses to AZD1222 COVID-19 vaccine (dated by TCRdb to the early 2020s). As for the study more broadly: Because spike-specific TCR depth and breadth did not differ between the two schedules, AZD1222 recipients who got a second dose at roughly 4 weeks were pooled with those who got a second dose at roughly 12 weeks. TCR sequencing was performed for about 250 trial participants, of whom about 200 were given two doses of AZD1222 and around 25 were given two doses of MenACWY control vaccine. Trial participants were enrolled by age into 18-55, 56-69 and 70-plus year subgroups, with approximately 150, 30 and 60 TCR-sequenced participants respectively. On the study overall, not on this receptor specifically: Conclusions about previously exposed vaccinees are limited because only five to seven AZD1222 recipients were SARS-CoV-2 seropositive at baseline. In the small 56-69-year group, the increase in depth fell short of significance, most likely because of low power. Participants were mostly white British and included more females than males, and it was suggested by the authors that clonal diversity may have been underestimated. Spike-specific TCR breadth and depth rose significantly after two AZD1222 doses compared with day 0 and with MenACWY recipients. Reportedly, almost half of the unique spike-specific TCRs recognized epitopes lying outside the regions that are mutated in the B.1.351 and B.1.1.7 variants. Because no day 14 peak-response samples were available, the repertoires could be characterized only after the peak T cell response. The whole spike protein was spanned by vaccine-associated CD4 TCRs, and dominant responses were seen in regions 160-218 and 743-854.

The CDR3 regions of human TCRbeta chains were analyzed by immunosequencing. Per the authors' processing: TCRs in the repertoires were compared against a reference library of SARS-CoV-2-specific TCRs that had been generated with the MIRA antigen-specificity platform. Breadth meant the fraction of unique TCRs that were SARS-CoV-2-associated, whereas depth meant the fraction of total T cells that were SARS-CoV-2-associated. Each spike-specific TCR was assigned to its reactive spike region and to a CD4 or CD8 class using the MIRA data. Log10-transformed breadth and depth values were compared by one-way ANOVA with Sidak's multiple comparisons tests. TCRdb's version of the immuneACCESS table is confined to in-frame rearrangements and falls short of the full clone set. An unresolved V gene accounts for under half of the shortfall where checked; the remainder is of unknown origin. That table supplies the V and J calls and clone size; D and trimming were determined from the DNA. This sample lists fewer than 180,000 clones; roughly 94% were detected once. About 1.3% of the sample rests with the top ten.

The time point label, read with the paper, signifies: baseline before first vaccination. The vaccinee samples were drawn from two UK trials, COV001 and COV002, one of which was a single-blind randomized controlled phase 2/3 trial testing AZD1222 (ChAdOx1 nCoV-19) in healthy adults. For TCRbeta chain sequencing, PBMC samples were collected from trial participants at day 0 and at day 28 after the second dose. The CDR3 contains 16 residues, cysteine and phenylalanine counted. CDR3 DNA is the only sequence kept; it has 48 bases, read in frame from the first base. CDR1 LNHNV and CDR2 YYDKDF were looked up in the germline V gene (reference sequence). V lost 0 bases and J lost 6 bases; the stretch between them is 15 bases long.

The TCR comes from an adult in good health. The receptor chain draws on TRBV15 and TRBJ1-5, with the D gene not confidently named. Sequencing was performed on peripheral blood, taken on day 0 of AZD1222 vaccination. The CDR3: CATSRDPPQVGQPQHF. The nucleotide sequence is given as TGTGCCACCAGCAGAGATCCCCCACAAGTGGGTCAGCCCCAGCATTTT.